These T cell receptor beta chains were read from a single sample in a study of T cell responses to AZD1222 COVID-19 vaccine. Assay: immunoSEQ multiplex PCR; the TCRdb copy retains only in-frame clones and omits some. The table records some 120,000 clones, approximately 89% of them present only once. The source material was peripheral blood, sampled on day 0 of AZD1222 vaccination. These receptors were taken from an adult in good health. CDR3s include the opening cysteine and the closing phenylalanine or tryptophan. Fields, in order: CDR3 DNA, CDR3 protein, CDR3 length, V gene, clone size, D gene, J gene. A D gene is named only where the DNA matches it firmly. Clone size appears in some rows only: once, few, many, or a class for an expanded clone.

DNA: TGTGCCAGTTCGGGGGACCCTTCCTACGAGCAGTACTTC; CDR3: CASSGDPSYEQYF; length: 13; V: TRBV27; size: once; D: NA; J: TRBJ2-7
DNA: TGCAGCGTTTCTAGGACGCTGTCCTACGAGCAGTACTTC; CDR3: CSVSRTLSYEQYF; length: 13; V: TRBV29-1; size: NA; D: NA; J: TRBJ2-7
DNA: TGTGCCAGCAGCCGTTGGGGACTATTCTACGAGCAGTACTTC; CDR3: CASSRWGLFYEQYF; length: 14; V: TRBV3-1/TRBV3-2; size: NA; D: TRBD2; J: TRBJ2-7
DNA: TGTGCCAGCAGCCAACAGGGAAATAGCAATCAGCCCCAGCATTTT; CDR3: CASSQQGNSNQPQHF; length: 15; V: TRBV3-1/TRBV3-2; size: NA; D: NA; J: TRBJ1-5
DNA: TGTGCCAGCAGTAGGGCACTCAATCAGCCCCAGCATTTT; CDR3: CASSRALNQPQHF; length: 13; V: TRBV3-1/TRBV3-2; size: NA; D: NA; J: TRBJ1-5
DNA: TGCGCCAGCAGCTTGTGGCACGAGCAGTTCTTC; CDR3: CASSLWHEQFF; length: 11; V: TRBV5-1; size: few; D: NA; J: TRBJ2-1
DNA: TGTGCCAGCAGTTCATTACTAGCGGGAGTAGGCACCGGGGAGCTGTTTTTT; CDR3: CASSSLLAGVGTGELFF; length: 17; V: TRBV28; size: few; D: TRBD2; J: TRBJ2-2
DNA: TGTGCCAGCAGCGCCGCGACAGGGCGTTCGGGTGGCTACACCTTC; CDR3: CASSAATGRSGGYTF; length: 15; V: TRBV9; size: NA; D: TRBD1; J: TRBJ1-2
DNA: TGTGCCAGCAGCTCGACAGGGGAAAATTCACCCCTCCACTTT; CDR3: CASSSTGENSPLHF; length: 14; V: TRBV7-9; size: NA; D: TRBD1; J: TRBJ1-6
DNA: TGTGCCAGCAGCTTATTATCCATCGGGGACAGTCCCAATGAGCAGTTCTTC; CDR3: CASSLLSIGDSPNEQFF; length: 17; V: TRBV7-8; size: NA; D: TRBD1; J: TRBJ2-1
DNA: TGTGCCAGCAGTACCTCCCCGGGAGCAGATACGCAGTATTTT; CDR3: CASSTSPGADTQYF; length: 14; V: TRBV7-2; size: NA; D: NA; J: TRBJ2-3
DNA: TGTGCCAGCAGCTTAGGGGCGGGTGGTACGCAGTATTTT; CDR3: CASSLGAGGTQYF; length: 13; V: TRBV11-2; size: NA; D: NA; J: TRBJ2-3
DNA: TGTGCCAGCAGCCTAATACAGGGGGGCGAGCAGTACTTC; CDR3: CASSLIQGGEQYF; length: 13; V: TRBV6-1; size: NA; D: TRBD1; J: TRBJ2-7
DNA: TGTGCCAGCCGGGTTCGGAGTTTTTTGAAGAACACTGAAGCTTTCTTT; CDR3: CASRVRSFLKNTEAFF; length: 16; V: TRBV28; size: NA; D: NA; J: TRBJ1-1
DNA: TGTGCCAGCAGCTCGGGACAGGGGACCGGGGAGCTGTTTTTT; CDR3: CASSSGQGTGELFF; length: 14; V: TRBV11-1; size: NA; D: TRBD1; J: TRBJ2-2
DNA: TGTGCCAGTAGTCGGACCGGGGATGGGAACACTGAAGCTTTCTTT; CDR3: CASSRTGDGNTEAFF; length: 15; V: TRBV19; size: NA; D: NA; J: TRBJ1-1
DNA: TGTGCCAGCAGCTTAAGTTCTAACTATGGCTACACCTTC; CDR3: CASSLSSNYGYTF; length: 13; V: TRBV7-2; size: NA; D: NA; J: TRBJ1-2
DNA: TGTGCCATCAGTGAGTCATCGGGTAACTATGGCTACACCTTC; CDR3: CAISESSGNYGYTF; length: 14; V: TRBV10-3; size: NA; D: NA; J: TRBJ1-2
DNA: TGTGCCAGCAGAGGACAGCTCAATTCACCCCTCCACTTT; CDR3: CASRGQLNSPLHF; length: 13; V: TRBV14; size: few; D: NA; J: TRBJ1-6
DNA: TGTGCCAGCAGTTTGATTCGAGAGACCCAGTACTTC; CDR3: CASSLIRETQYF; length: 12; V: TRBV12-3/TRBV12-4; size: once; D: NA; J: TRBJ2-5
DNA: TGTGCTAGTGGTTTGGTACGGGGGATTCCGTCTGGAAACACCATATATTTT; CDR3: CASGLVRGIPSGNTIYF; length: 17; V: TRBV12-5; size: NA; D: NA; J: TRBJ1-3
DNA: TGTGCCAGCAGTAGGACCACAGGGGGCGGCCAGCCCCAGCATTTT; CDR3: CASSRTTGGGQPQHF; length: 15; V: TRBV7-2; size: NA; D: TRBD1; J: TRBJ1-5
DNA: TGTGCCAGCAGCAAACCTTGGGTGGGGCGCCGCAATCAGCCCCAGCATTTT; CDR3: CASSKPWVGRRNQPQHF; length: 17; V: TRBV21-1; size: NA; D: NA; J: TRBJ1-5
DNA: TGTGCCAGCAGCTGGACGGGACTCTACAATGAGCAGTTCTTC; CDR3: CASSWTGLYNEQFF; length: 14; V: TRBV27; size: NA; D: NA; J: TRBJ2-1
DNA: TGTGCCAGCACCAAACGAGGGGCGCGGGATCAGCCCCAGCATTTT; CDR3: CASTKRGARDQPQHF; length: 15; V: TRBV28; size: NA; D: NA; J: TRBJ1-5
DNA: TGTGCCAGCAGTGGATGGGGAATGGGAAACACCATATATTTT; CDR3: CASSGWGMGNTIYF; length: 14; V: TRBV2; size: NA; D: NA; J: TRBJ1-3